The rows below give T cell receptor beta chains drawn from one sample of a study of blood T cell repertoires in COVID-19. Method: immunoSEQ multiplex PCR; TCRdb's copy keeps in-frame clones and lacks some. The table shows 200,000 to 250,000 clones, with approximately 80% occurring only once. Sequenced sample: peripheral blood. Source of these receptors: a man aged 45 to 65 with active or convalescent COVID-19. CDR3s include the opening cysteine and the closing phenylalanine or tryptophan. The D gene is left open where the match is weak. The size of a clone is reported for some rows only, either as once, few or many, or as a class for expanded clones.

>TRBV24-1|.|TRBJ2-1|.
CATSDSGAGEKVEQFF
TGTGCCACCAGTGATTCGGGCGCAGGGGAAAAGGTTGAGCAGTTCTTC
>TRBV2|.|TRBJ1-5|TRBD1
CASRGTGNQPQHF
TGTGCCAGCAGGGGGACAGGGAATCAGCCCCAGCATTTT
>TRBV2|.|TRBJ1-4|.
CASSNPGQSGEKLFF
TGTGCCAGCAGTAATCCGGGACAATCTGGGGAAAAACTGTTTTTT
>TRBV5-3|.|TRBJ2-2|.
CARSWGDVDTGELFF
TGTGCCAGAAGCTGGGGGGATGTGGACACCGGGGAGCTGTTTTTT
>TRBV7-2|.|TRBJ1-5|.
CASSPGMINVPQHF
TGTGCCAGCAGCCCAGGAATGATAAATGTTCCCCAGCATTTT
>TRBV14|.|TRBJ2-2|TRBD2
CASSPFSGRALFF
TGTGCCAGCAGCCCCTTTAGCGGGAGGGCCCTGTTTTTT
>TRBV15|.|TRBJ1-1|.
CATSRDGHYTEAFF
TGTGCCACCAGCAGAGATGGGCACTACACTGAAGCTTTCTTT
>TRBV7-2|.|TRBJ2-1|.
CASSPRGLTYNEQFF
TGTGCCAGCAGCCCCAGGGGTCTTACCTACAATGAGCAGTTCTTC
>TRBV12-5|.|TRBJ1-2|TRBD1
CASVPTGSYGYTF
TGTGCTAGTGTCCCGACAGGGAGCTATGGCTACACCTTC
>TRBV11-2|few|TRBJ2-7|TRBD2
CASSLASGLAIYEQYF
TGTGCCAGCAGCTTAGCCTCAGGACTAGCGATATACGAGCAGTACTTC
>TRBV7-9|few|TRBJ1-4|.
CASRSRTGGEKLFF
TGTGCCAGCAGATCCCGGACGGGGGGAGAAAAACTGTTTTTT
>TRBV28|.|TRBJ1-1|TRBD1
CASRTGGAEAFF
TGTGCCAGCAGAACAGGGGGGGCTGAAGCTTTCTTT
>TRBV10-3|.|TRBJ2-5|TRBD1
CATKQGQYQETQYF
TGTGCCACGAAACAGGGGCAGTACCAAGAGACCCAGTACTTC
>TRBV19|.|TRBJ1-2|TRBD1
CASSRQGVNYGYTF
TGTGCCAGTTCGAGGCAGGGGGTTAACTATGGCTACACCTTC
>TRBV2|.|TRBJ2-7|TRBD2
CASSPWGGRDEQYF
TGTGCCAGCAGTCCCTGGGGGGGTCGGGACGAGCAGTACTTC
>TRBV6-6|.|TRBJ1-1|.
CASRKTGRANTEAFF
TGTGCCAGCAGGAAAACAGGTAGGGCGAACACTGAAGCTTTCTTT
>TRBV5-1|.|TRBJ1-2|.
CASSLGVSVSNYGYTF
TGCGCCAGCAGCTTGGGGGTGAGCGTGTCTAACTATGGCTACACCTTC
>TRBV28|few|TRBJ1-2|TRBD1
CASSIQGRGYGYTF
TGTGCCAGCAGTATACAGGGGCGAGGATATGGCTACACCTTC
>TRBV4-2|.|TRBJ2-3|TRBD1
CASSPGTGADTQYF
TGTGCCAGCAGCCCGGGGACAGGGGCAGATACGCAGTATTTT
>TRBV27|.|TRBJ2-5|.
CASSGGIFQETQYF
TGTGCCAGCTCAGGAGGGATATTCCAAGAGACCCAGTACTTC
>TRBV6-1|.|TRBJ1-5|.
CASSDNRAHQPQHF
TGTGCCAGCAGTGACAACAGGGCCCATCAGCCCCAGCATTTT
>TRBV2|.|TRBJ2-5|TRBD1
CASTRDREETQYF
TGTGCCAGCACTAGGGACAGGGAAGAGACCCAGTACTTC
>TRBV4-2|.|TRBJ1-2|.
CASSQDGLYGYTF
TGTGCCAGCAGCCAAGACGGACTCTATGGCTACACCTTC
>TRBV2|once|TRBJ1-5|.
CASSIIPGDQPQHF
TGTGCCAGCAGCATAATCCCAGGGGATCAGCCCCAGCATTTT